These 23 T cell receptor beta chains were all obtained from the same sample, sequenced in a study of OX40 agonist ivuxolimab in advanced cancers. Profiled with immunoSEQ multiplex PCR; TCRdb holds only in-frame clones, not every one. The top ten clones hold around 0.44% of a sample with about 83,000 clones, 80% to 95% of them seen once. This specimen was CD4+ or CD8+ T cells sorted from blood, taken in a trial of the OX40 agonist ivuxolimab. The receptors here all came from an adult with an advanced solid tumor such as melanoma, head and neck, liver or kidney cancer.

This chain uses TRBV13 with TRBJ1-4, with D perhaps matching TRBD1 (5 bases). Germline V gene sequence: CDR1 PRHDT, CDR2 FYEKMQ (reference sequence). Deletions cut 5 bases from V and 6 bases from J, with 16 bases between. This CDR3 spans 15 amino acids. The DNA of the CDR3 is TGTGCCAGCAGCCAAGGGACGGGGATGTATGAAAAACTGTTTTTT. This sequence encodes CASSQGTGMYEKLFF. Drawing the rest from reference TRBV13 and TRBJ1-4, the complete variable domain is AAGVIQSPRHLIKEKRETATLKCYPIPRHDTVYWYQQGPGQDPQFLISFYEKMQSDKGSIPDRFSAQQFSDYHSELNMSSLELGDSALYFCASSQGTGMYEKLFFGSGTQLSVL.

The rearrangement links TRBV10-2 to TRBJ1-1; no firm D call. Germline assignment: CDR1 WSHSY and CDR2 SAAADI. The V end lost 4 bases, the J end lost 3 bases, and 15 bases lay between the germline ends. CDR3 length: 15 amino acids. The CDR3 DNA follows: TGCGCCAGCAGTGTTAGTCGAGGTTGGGACACTGAAGCTTTCTTT. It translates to CASSVSRGWDTEAFF.

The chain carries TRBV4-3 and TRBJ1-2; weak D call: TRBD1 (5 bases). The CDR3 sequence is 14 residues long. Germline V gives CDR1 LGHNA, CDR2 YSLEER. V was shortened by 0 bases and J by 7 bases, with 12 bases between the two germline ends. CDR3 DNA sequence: TGCGCCAGCAGCCAAGAAATATCCGGGACTGGCTACACCTTC. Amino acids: CASSQEISGTGYTF.

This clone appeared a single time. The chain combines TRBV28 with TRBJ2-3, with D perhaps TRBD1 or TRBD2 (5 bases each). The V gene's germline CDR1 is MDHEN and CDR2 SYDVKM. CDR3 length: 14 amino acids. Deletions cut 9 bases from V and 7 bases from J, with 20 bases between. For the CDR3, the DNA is TGTGCCAGTTCTCCCCCTCGGGGCTCGAATACGCAGTATTTT. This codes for CASSPPRGSNTQYF.

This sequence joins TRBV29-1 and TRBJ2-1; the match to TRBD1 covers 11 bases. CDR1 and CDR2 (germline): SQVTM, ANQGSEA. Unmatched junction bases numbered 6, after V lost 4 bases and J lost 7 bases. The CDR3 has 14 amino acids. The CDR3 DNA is TGCAGCGTTGTAGGACAGGGGGCGACGAATGAGCAGTTCTTC. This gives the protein CSVVGQGATNEQFF.

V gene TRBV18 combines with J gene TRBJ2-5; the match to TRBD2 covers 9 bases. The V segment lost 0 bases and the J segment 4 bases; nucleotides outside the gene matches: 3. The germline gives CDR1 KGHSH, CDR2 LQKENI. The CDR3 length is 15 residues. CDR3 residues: CASSPPLAGRETQYF. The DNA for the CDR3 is TGTGCCAGCTCACCACCCCTAGCGGGGAGAGAGACCCAGTACTTC.

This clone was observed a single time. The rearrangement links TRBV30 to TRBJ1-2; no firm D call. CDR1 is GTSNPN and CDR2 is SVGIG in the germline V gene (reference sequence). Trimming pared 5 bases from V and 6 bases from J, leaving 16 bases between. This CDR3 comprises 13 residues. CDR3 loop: CAWDQASENGYTF. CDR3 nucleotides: TGTGCCTGGGACCAGGCCAGTGAAAATGGCTACACCTTC. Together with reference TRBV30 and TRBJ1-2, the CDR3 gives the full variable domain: SQTIHQWPATLVQPVGSPLSLECTVEGTSNPNLYWYRQAAGRGLQLLFYSVGIGQISSEVPQNLSASRPQDRQFILSSKKLLLSDSGFYLCAWDQASENGYTFGSGTRLTVV.

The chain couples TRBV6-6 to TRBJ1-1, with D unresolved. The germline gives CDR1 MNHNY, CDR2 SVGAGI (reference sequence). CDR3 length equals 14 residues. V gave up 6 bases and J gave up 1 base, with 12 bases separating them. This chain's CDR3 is CASSRWTGNTEAFF. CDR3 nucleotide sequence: TGTGCCAGCAGCAGATGGACCGGGAACACTGAAGCTTTCTTT.

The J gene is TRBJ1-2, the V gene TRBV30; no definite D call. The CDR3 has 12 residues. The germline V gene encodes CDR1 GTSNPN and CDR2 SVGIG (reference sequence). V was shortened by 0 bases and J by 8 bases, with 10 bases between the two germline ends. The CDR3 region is CAWSVLGGGYTF. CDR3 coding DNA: TGTGCCTGGAGTGTACTCGGCGGGGGCTACACCTTC.

The CDR3 nucleotides read TGTGCCAGCAGCCTCGGACAGGCCGTTCCTGGCGGGCAGTACTTC. It yields the protein CASSLGQAVPGGQYF. The gene calls are TRBV11-2 and TRBJ2-7; 7 bases agree with TRBD1. The CDR3 contains 15 residues. The germline V gene has CDR1 SGHAT and CDR2 FQNNGV. The V gene end was trimmed by 5 bases and the J gene end by 9 bases; junction bases not matched to a gene: 16. The full variable domain, rest sourced from reference TRBV11-2 and TRBJ2-7, is EAGVAQSPRYKIIEKRQSVAFWCNPISGHATLYWYQQILGQGPKLLIQFQNNGVVDDSQLPKDRFSAERLKGVDSTLKIQPAKLEDSAVYLCASSLGQAVPGGQYFGPGTRLTVT.

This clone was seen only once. The CDR3: CASMGIANEKLFF. CDR3 DNA: TGTGCCAGCATGGGGATTGCTAATGAAAAACTGTTTTTT. The chain carries TRBV6-1 and TRBJ1-4, with D unclear. The germline V gene encodes CDR1 MNHNS and CDR2 SASEGT. CDR3 length: 13 residues. V lost 7 bases and J lost 3, with 9 bases in between.

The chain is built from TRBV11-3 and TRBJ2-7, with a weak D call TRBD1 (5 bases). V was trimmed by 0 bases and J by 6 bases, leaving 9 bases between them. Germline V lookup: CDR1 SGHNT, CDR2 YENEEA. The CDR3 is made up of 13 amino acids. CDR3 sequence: CASSLDPRGEQYF. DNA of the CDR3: TGTGCCAGCAGCTTAGATCCAAGGGGCGAGCAGTACTTC.

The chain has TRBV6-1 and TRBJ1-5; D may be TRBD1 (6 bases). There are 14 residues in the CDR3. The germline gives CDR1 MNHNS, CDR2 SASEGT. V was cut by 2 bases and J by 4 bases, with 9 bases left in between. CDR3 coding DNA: TGTGCCAGCAGTGAACAGGGGTGGAATCAGCCCCAGCATTTT. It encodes CASSEQGWNQPQHF.

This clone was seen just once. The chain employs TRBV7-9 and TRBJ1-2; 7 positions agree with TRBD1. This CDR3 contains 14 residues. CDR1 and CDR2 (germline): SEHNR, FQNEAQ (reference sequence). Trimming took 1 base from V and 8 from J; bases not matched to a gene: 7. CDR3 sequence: CASSLGKGGEGYTF. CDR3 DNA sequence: TGTGCCAGCAGCTTAGGTAAAGGGGGCGAAGGCTACACCTTC.

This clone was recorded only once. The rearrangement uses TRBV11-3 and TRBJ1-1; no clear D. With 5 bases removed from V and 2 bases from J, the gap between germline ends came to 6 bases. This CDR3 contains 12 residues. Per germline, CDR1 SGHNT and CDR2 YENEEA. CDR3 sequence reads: CASSRQNTEAFF. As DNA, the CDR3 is TGTGCCAGCAGCCGCCAAAACACTGAAGCTTTCTTT.

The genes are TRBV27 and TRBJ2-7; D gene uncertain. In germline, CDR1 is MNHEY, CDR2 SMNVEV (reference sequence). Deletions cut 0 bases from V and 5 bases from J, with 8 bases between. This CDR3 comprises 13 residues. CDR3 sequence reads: CASSLSSGDEQYF. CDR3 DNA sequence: TGTGCCAGCAGTTTATCTTCCGGCGACGAGCAGTACTTC.

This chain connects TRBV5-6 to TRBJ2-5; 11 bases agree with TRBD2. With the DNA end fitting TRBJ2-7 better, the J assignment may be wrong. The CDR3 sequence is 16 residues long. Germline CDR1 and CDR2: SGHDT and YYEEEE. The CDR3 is CASSYSGRAGRHEQYF. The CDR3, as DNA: TGTGCCAGCAGCTATAGCGGGAGGGCCGGGCGACACGAGCAGTACTTC.

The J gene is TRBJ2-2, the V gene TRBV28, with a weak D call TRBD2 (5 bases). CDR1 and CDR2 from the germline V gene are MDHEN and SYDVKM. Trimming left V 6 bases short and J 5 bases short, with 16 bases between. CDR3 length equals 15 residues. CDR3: CASRPRDSGTGELFF. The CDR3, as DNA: TGTGCCAGCAGGCCCCGGGATTCGGGAACCGGGGAGCTGTTTTTT.

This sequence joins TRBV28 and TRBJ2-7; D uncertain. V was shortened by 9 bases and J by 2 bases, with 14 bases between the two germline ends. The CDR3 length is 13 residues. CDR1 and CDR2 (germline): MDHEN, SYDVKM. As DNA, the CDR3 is TGTGCCAGTCAGCCTCCTGCGACCTACGAGCAGTACTTC. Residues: CASQPPATYEQYF.

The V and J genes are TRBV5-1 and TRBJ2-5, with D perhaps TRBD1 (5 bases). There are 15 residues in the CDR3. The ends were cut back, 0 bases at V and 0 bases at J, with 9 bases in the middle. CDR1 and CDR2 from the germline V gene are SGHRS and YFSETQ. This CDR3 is CASSLGDRNQETQYF. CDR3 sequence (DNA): TGCGCCAGCAGCTTGGGAGACAGAAACCAAGAGACCCAGTACTTC. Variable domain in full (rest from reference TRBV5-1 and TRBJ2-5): KAGVTQTPRYLIKTRGQQVTLSCSPISGHRSVSWYQQTPGQGLQFLFEYFSETQRNKGNFPGRFSGRQFSNSRSEMNVSTLELGDSALYLCASSLGDRNQETQYFGPGTRLLVL.

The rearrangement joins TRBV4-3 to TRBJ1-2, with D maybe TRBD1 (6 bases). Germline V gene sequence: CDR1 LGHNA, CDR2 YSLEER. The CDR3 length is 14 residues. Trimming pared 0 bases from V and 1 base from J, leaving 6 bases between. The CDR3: CASSQDRGNYGYTF. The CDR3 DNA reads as TGCGCCAGCAGCCAAGACAGGGGTAACTATGGCTACACCTTC.

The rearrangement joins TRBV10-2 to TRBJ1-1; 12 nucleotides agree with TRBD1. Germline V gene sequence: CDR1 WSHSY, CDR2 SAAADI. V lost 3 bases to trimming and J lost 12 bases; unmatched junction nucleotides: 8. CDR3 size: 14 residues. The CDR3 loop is CASSDFPGQGASFF. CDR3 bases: TGCGCCAGCAGTGACTTTCCGGGACAGGGGGCGTCTTTCTTT.

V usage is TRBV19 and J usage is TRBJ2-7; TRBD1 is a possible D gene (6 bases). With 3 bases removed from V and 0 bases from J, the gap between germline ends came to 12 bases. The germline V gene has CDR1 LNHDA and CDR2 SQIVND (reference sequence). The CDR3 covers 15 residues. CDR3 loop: CASSMRQDGSYEQYF. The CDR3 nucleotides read TGTGCCAGTAGTATGCGACAGGACGGCTCCTACGAGCAGTACTTC.